This T cell receptor (beta chain) was profiled in a study of radiotherapy plus CTLA-4 blockade in lung cancer. Study context: Objective responses were recorded in about 17% of patients, with disease control recorded in approximately 34%.

V gave up 4 bases and J gave up 0 bases, with 17 bases separating them. Germline V gene lookup returns CDR1 SGHDT and CDR2 YYEEEE. The CDR3 extends over 16 amino acids. Findings and limits, study-wide: How blood T cell clones changed early, along with interferon-beta, reportedly forecast response best. Clones of tumor-derived TCRs expanded in blood after radiotherapy plus ipilimumab.

Of note for this clone: Its specificity is not known.

Using immunoSEQ multiplex PCR, the repertoire was profiled, and TCRdb retains in-frame clones only, with some absent. The sample carries tens of thousands of clones, approximately 81% recorded once. This sample comprised peripheral blood, obtained from a patient treated with radiotherapy plus ipilimumab. The chain links TRBV5-6 to TRBJ2-7; D gene unclear. The receptor comes from a human donor with non-small cell lung cancer whose response to radiotherapy plus ipilimumab could not be evaluated. CDR3 coding DNA: TGTGCCAGCAGCCCCACATTACAGAGAAGCTCCTACGAGCAGTACTTC. Residues: CASSPTLQRSSYEQYF.